A single sample is the source of the 32 T cell receptor beta chains below, sequenced in a study of blood T cells in healthy people across ages. Through a sample-barcoded 5' primer and a J-beta primer mix, a second PCR was run for about 6 to 12 cycles. MiXCR, applied by TCRdb to the 5' RACE reads, yields one record per CDR3 protein. The data show about 1.6 million distinct CDR3 sequences, approximately 32% seen once. The sample was blood. All receptors derive from a woman aged 30 to 39 in good health.

A note on this clonotype: No conserved phenylalanine or tryptophan is present at the end of the CDR3, so a read error is the likely explanation. This sequence joins TRBV5-1 and TRBJ2-1; 8 bases map to TRBD1. The CDR3 sequence is 16 residues long. The germline gives CDR1 SGHRS, CDR2 YFSETQ. Trimming removed 4 bases from V and 5 bases from J; junction bases left unmatched: 11. CDR3 DNA: TGCGCCAGCAGCGTGGACAGGGTGGCTAGCAACAATGAGCAGTTCTGC. Encoded protein: CASSVDRVASNNEQFC.

This clonotype occurred a few times. The chain is built from TRBV20-1 and TRBJ2-7; the D is unclear. CDR3 length: 13 residues. Germline V CDR1 and CDR2: DFQATT, SNEGSKA (reference sequence). V lost 3 bases to trimming and J lost 1 base, with 10 bases between them. This CDR3 reads CSASIGLSYEQYF. CDR3 in DNA: TGCAGTGCTAGTATAGGGCTTTCCTACGAGCAGTACTTC.

At least ten counts were recorded for this clonotype. J is TRBJ2-3 and V is TRBV27; maybe TRBD2 (5 bases). With 0 bases removed from V and 1 base from J, the gap between germline ends came to 14 bases. The germline CDR1 and CDR2 sequences are MNHEY and SMNVEV (reference sequence). This CDR3 contains 17 residues. CDR3 sequence: CASSLSNRMGGTDTQYF. The CDR3 DNA is TGTGCCAGCAGTTTATCGAACCGAATGGGAGGCACAGATACGCAGTATTTT.

As concerns this clonotype: At one boundary the junction diverges from the germline segment, which might be a read error. This sequence joins TRBV27 and TRBJ1-5; 9 bases are a match to TRBD1. Germline loops: CDR1 MNHEY, CDR2 SMNVEV (reference sequence). This CDR3 spans 15 amino acids. This chain's CDR3 is CTSSSGTGKGQPQHF. In nucleotides, the CDR3 is TGTACCAGCAGTTCGGGGACAGGGAAGGGTCAGCCCCAGCATTTT.

The rearrangement joins TRBV20-1 to TRBJ2-7; 11 bases map to TRBD2. The CDR3 has 15 residues. Germline CDR1 and CDR2: DFQATT and SNEGSKA (reference sequence). V lost 3 bases and J lost 5; bases outside the gene matches: 9. The CDR3 reads CSASGTSGSLDEQYF. The CDR3 bases are TGCAGTGCTAGTGGGACTAGCGGTTCCTTAGACGAGCAGTACTTC.

This clonotype has only a few counts. DNA of the CDR3: TGTGCCAGCAGCCGCGAGTTGGGGTCCTACAATGAGCAGTTCTTC. This translates into CASSRELGSYNEQFF. The chain carries TRBV3-1 and TRBJ2-1; D is unresolved. Trimming pared 4 bases from V and 1 base from J, leaving 11 bases between. CDR1 and CDR2 (germline): LGHDT, YNNKEL (reference sequence). This CDR3 has 15 residues.

This clonotype was seen ten or more times. This rearrangement joins TRBV11-1 to TRBJ2-7; 7 bases map to TRBD1. With V trimmed by 5 bases and J by 0 bases, 7 bases remained unmatched. This CDR3 contains 15 residues. Germline lookup yields CDR1 SGHAT and CDR2 FQDESV (reference sequence). CDR3: CASSTGTAFSYEQYF. The CDR3 DNA sequence: TGTGCCAGCAGCACCGGGACAGCCTTCTCCTACGAGCAGTACTTC.

The chain is built from TRBV5-1 and TRBJ2-2; 7 bases are a match to TRBD1. CDR1 and CDR2 (germline): SGHRS, YFSETQ. The CDR3 has 15 amino acids. J was trimmed by 5 bases and V by 5 bases; bases with no gene match: 9. CDR3 sequence reads: CASRERTGGTGELFF. The CDR3 nucleotides read TGCGCCAGCAGAGAGCGGACAGGTGGGACCGGGGAGCTGTTTTTT. Together with reference TRBV5-1 and TRBJ2-2, the CDR3 gives the full variable domain: KAGVTQTPRYLIKTRGQQVTLSCSPISGHRSVSWYQQTPGQGLQFLFEYFSETQRNKGNFPGRFSGRQFSNSRSEMNVSTLELGDSALYLCASRERTGGTGELFFGEGSRLTVL.

This sequence joins TRBV4-1 and TRBJ2-1; perhaps TRBD1 as D (6 bases). The germline V gene has CDR1 MGHRA and CDR2 YSYEKL. The CDR3 covers 17 residues. With 5 bases removed from V and 4 bases from J, the gap between germline ends came to 21 bases. DNA of the CDR3: TGCGCCAGCAGCTCACAGGGTATGGGGTCCTCATACAATGAGCAGTTCTTC. It specifies CASSSQGMGSSYNEQFF.

The chain recombines TRBV10-3 with TRBJ2-1; no firm D call. Trimming took 8 bases from V and 3 from J, leaving 14 bases between them. The CDR3 is 14 residues long. Germline V gene sequence: CDR1 ENHRY, CDR2 SYGVKD. This CDR3 reads CAIREELVYNEQFF. CDR3 nucleotides: TGTGCCATCCGCGAGGAGCTTGTCTACAATGAGCAGTTCTTC.

The rearrangement links TRBV21-1 to TRBJ1-5. TRBV21-1 is assigned pseudogene status. The CDR3 loop spans 16 amino acids. The CDR3 loop is CASSKEVRRHNQPQHF. The CDR3 DNA reads TGTGCCAGCAGCAAAGAGGTTAGGAGGCACAATCAGCCCCAGCATTTT.

This clonotype turned up a few times. V and J are TRBV30 and TRBJ1-2; D remains ambiguous. The CDR3 consists of 14 residues. With 5 bases removed from V and 4 bases from J, the gap between germline ends came to 17 bases. In germline, CDR1 is GTSNPN, CDR2 SVGIG (reference sequence). CDR3 sequence (DNA): TGTGCCTGGGGTCCCTATGAGGGAGGCTATGGCTACACCTTC. It codes for CAWGPYEGGYGYTF.

The CDR3 DNA sequence: TGTGCCAGCAGCCAAGAGTCTCTAGGGGGAAGCACTGAAGCTTTCTTT. This gives the protein CASSQESLGGSTEAFF. V usage is TRBV3-1 and J usage is TRBJ1-1; the D gene is possibly TRBD1 (6 bases). In germline, CDR1 is LGHDT, CDR2 YNNKEL (reference sequence). The CDR3 length is 16 residues. With 0 bases removed from V and 4 bases from J, the gap between germline ends came to 15 bases.

This clonotype has at least ten counts. V usage is TRBV10-3 and J usage is TRBJ2-7; D not certain. Germline V gene lookup returns CDR1 ENHRY and CDR2 SYGVKD. The germline V and J ends were trimmed by 2 bases and 7 bases, with 6 bases remaining between them. The CDR3 extends over 11 amino acids. CDR3 in DNA: TGTGCCATCAGTGAGGGCGGAGAGCAGTACTTC. Its protein product is CAISEGGEQYF.

This clonotype was recorded a few times. The chain combines TRBV7-6 with TRBJ2-7, with D unclear. There are 14 residues in the CDR3. The V end was cut by 8 bases, the J end by 2 bases, with 16 bases between. Germline V gene sequence: CDR1 SGHVS, CDR2 FNYEAQ. The CDR3 here is CASGPPSEPYEQYF. CDR3 DNA: TGTGCCAGCGGCCCCCCATCGGAACCCTACGAGCAGTACTTC.

This clonotype was recorded many times. V gene TRBV29-1 combines with J gene TRBJ2-7, with D perhaps TRBD2 (5 bases). The length of the CDR3 is 14 residues. CDR1 SQVTM and CDR2 ANQGSEA come from the germline V gene. Trimming shortened V by 6 bases and J by 2 bases, and 17 bases separated the two germline ends. The chain's CDR3 is CSVEGATLPYEQYF. The CDR3 nucleotides read TGCAGCGTCGAGGGAGCTACCCTACCCTACGAGCAGTACTTC.

In regard to this clonotype: At one end, the junction sequence differs from germline, possibly due to a read error. The chain has TRBV3-1 and TRBJ1-1, with no clear D. This CDR3 has 13 amino acids. Germline CDR1 is LGHDT and CDR2 is YNNKEL (reference sequence). Here the CDR3 DNA reads TGTACCAGCAGCCCTCGTACGGGCACTGAAGCTTTCTTT. As protein: CTSSPRTGTEAFF.

This chain uses TRBV12-3 or TRBV12-4 with TRBJ2-3; perhaps TRBD2 as D (6 bases). This CDR3 region has 16 residues. The V end lost 7 bases, the J end lost 2 bases, and 19 bases lay between the germline ends. DNA for the CDR3: TGTGCCAGCAACCCGTTGGGCGGGGTCCCCACAGATACGCAGTATTTT. It specifies CASNPLGGVPTDTQYF.

The rearrangement uses TRBV27 and TRBJ2-3; D gene uncertain. Germline loops: CDR1 MNHEY, CDR2 SMNVEV (reference sequence). V was shortened by 6 bases and J by 4 bases, with 17 bases between the two germline ends. The CDR3 runs to 15 residues. DNA of the CDR3: TGTGCCAGCAGCTCCCGGAGCTGGTCGGCAGATACGCAGTATTTT. Translating gives CASSSRSWSADTQYF.

This clonotype is a singleton in its sample. Written as DNA, the CDR3 is TGTGCCAGCAGCTTGGACGAAAGAAGGGAAAAACTGTTTTTT. This sequence encodes CASSLDERREKLFF. The gene calls are TRBV5-4 and TRBJ1-4; no clear D. Germline assignment: CDR1 SGHNT and CDR2 YYREEE (reference sequence). The CDR3 runs 14 residues. The ends were cut back, 0 bases at V and 8 bases at J, with 11 bases in the middle.

The sample holds a few counts of this clonotype. The chain employs TRBV3-1 and TRBJ1-2; D not resolved. Trimming stripped 4 bases from V and 3 bases from J, with 12 bases between. Looked up from germline, CDR1 is LGHDT and CDR2 is YNNKEL (reference sequence). The CDR3 is 14 amino acids. The CDR3: CASSLQSFYYGYTF. CDR3 DNA: TGTGCCAGCAGCCTGCAGAGTTTTTACTATGGCTACACCTTC.

V usage is TRBV6-1 and J usage is TRBJ2-1, with 7 bases lining up with TRBD2. CDR3 length: 14 residues. The germline V gene encodes CDR1 MNHNS and CDR2 SASEGT. V shed 8 bases, J shed 6 bases, and the junction held 10 bases outside the gene matches. The CDR3 here is CASLGGVLSNEQFF. The CDR3 DNA is TGTGCCAGCCTGGGAGGGGTTTTGAGCAATGAGCAGTTCTTC.

The chain has TRBV9 and TRBJ2-2; D may correspond to TRBD1 or TRBD2 (5 bases each). V shed 6 bases and J shed 1 base, with 13 bases lying between them. CDR1 SGDLS and CDR2 YYNGEE come from the germline V gene. CDR3 size: 15 residues. The CDR3 coding sequence is TGTGCCAGCAACGGAGGCAGGGTGAACACCGGGGAGCTGTTTTTT. Translating it yields CASNGGRVNTGELFF.

This clonotype has more than one count but fewer than ten. The gene calls are TRBV28 and TRBJ2-3, with 8 bases matching TRBD1. The V segment lost 6 bases and the J segment 4 bases; nucleotides outside the gene matches: 3. The germline gives CDR1 MDHEN, CDR2 SYDVKM. The CDR3 extends over 13 amino acids. Written as DNA, the CDR3 is TGTGCCAGCAGAAGGACAGGGTCAGATACGCAGTATTTT. Its protein product is CASRRTGSDTQYF.

Comment on this clonotype: A single base separates this from a much larger clone, so it may be a read error. This chain uses TRBV25-1 with TRBJ1-1, with no clear D. CDR1 MGHDK and CDR2 SYGVNS come from the germline V gene. V was clipped by 2 bases and J by 4 bases, with 2 bases between them. CDR3 length: 11 residues. CDR3 residues: CASSEITEAFF. In DNA form, the CDR3 reads TGTGCCAGCAGTGAAATCACTGAAGCTTTCTTT.

This clonotype was seen a few times. The chain joins TRBV18 to TRBJ1-1; 9 nucleotides agree with TRBD1. J lost 4 bases, V lost 4 bases, and 4 bases had no gene match. Germline V gene data show CDR1 as KGHSH and CDR2 as LQKENI. The CDR3 has 14 residues. CDR3 protein: CASSLATGGTEAFF. The CDR3 nucleotides read TGTGCCAGCTCACTTGCGACAGGGGGCACTGAAGCTTTCTTT.

The CDR3 DNA is TGTGCCAGCAGTTTAGGTAACAGGGGCTACGAGCAGTACTTC. It translates to CASSLGNRGYEQYF. The chain is built from TRBV28 and TRBJ2-7; TRBD1 aligns across 7 bases. CDR3 length equals 14 residues. The V gene end was trimmed by 2 bases and the J gene end by 3 bases; junction bases not matched to a gene: 4. Germline CDR1 MDHEN, CDR2 SYDVKM.

The V call is TRBV5-1, the J call TRBJ2-3; D might be TRBD2 (5 bases). CDR3 length equals 15 residues. Germline CDR1 SGHRS, CDR2 YFSETQ. With 0 bases removed from V and 1 base from J, the gap between germline ends came to 9 bases. In DNA form, the CDR3 reads TGCGCCAGCAGCTTGGTCCCAGCGGGCACAGATACGCAGTATTTT. Translation gives CASSLVPAGTDTQYF.

In the case of this clonotype: This may be a read error, as it is one base from a much larger clone. The chain recombines TRBV29-1 with TRBJ2-5; possibly TRBD2 for D (6 bases). In germline, CDR1 is SQVTM, CDR2 ANQGSEA. Trimming took off 4 bases at V and 7 bases at J, with 19 bases between the two ends. This CDR3 is 14 amino acids long. The CDR3 DNA sequence: TGCAGCGTTGGGAGGGGACCCCTTGGGGGGACCCAGTACTTC. This gives the protein CSVGRGPLGGTQYF.

The chain couples TRBV7-2 to TRBJ2-7, with 9 bases fitting TRBD1. The DNA matches TRBJ2-5 better at its end, which makes the J call doubtful. This CDR3 contains 14 residues. Looked up from germline, CDR1 is SGHTA and CDR2 is FQGNSA. The CDR3 DNA follows: TGTGCCAGCAGCTTCGGACAGGGGTGGGAGACCCAGTACTTC. It codes for CASSFGQGWETQYF.

V is TRBV20-1 and J is TRBJ2-2, with a weak D call TRBD2 (5 bases). The V gene's germline CDR1 is DFQATT and CDR2 SNEGSKA (reference sequence). This CDR3 spans 12 amino acids. Trimming took off 6 bases at V and 6 bases at J, with 11 bases between the two ends. The DNA for the CDR3 is TGCAGTGCCACTAGGTTGGCCGGGGAGCTGTTTTTT. Amino acids: CSATRLAGELFF.

The chain carries TRBV3-1 and TRBJ2-3; TRBD2 matches 11 bases. The CDR3 runs 15 residues. Trimming at V came to 10 bases and at J to 6 bases, leaving 12 bases not matched to a gene. Germline loops: CDR1 LGHDT, CDR2 YNNKEL (reference sequence). The CDR3 is CATRPGTSGMDTQYF. The DNA for the CDR3 is TGTGCCACTCGGCCGGGGACTAGCGGAATGGATACGCAGTATTTT.